This T cell receptor beta chain was documented in a study of regulatory T cells in long-lasting Graves disease. This clonotype was picked up many times. HTBI primers from iRepertoire and Arm-PCR of CDR3 regions yielded the TCR beta libraries. TCRdb independently ran MiXCR on the multiplex PCR reads; one entry per CDR3 protein. The sample consists of just over 600,000 distinct CDR3 sequences, around 15% of them appearing once. The germline V gene has CDR1 SEHNR and CDR2 FQNEAQ (reference sequence). V lost 6 bases to trimming and J lost 9 bases; unmatched junction nucleotides: 11. The CDR3 contains 16 residues. As for time point: newly diagnosed GD, antithyroid drugs for less than 3 months. With RNA extracted from PBMCs as input, the TCR library was made. These records were also assigned to another study, of T cells in Graves' hyperthyroidism and ophthalmopathy. That investigation notes: Primed by the HTBI set, a first-round RT-PCR was run on the TCR CDR3.

The sample was peripheral blood mononuclear cells (PBMCs), taken at new diagnosis, from a patient treated with antithyroid drugs. The clonotype comes from a woman in her 30s with Graves disease. This chain joins TRBV7-9 and TRBJ2-1; 13 nucleotides align to TRBD2. The CDR3 sequence is CASSSPGTSGTGEQFF. In DNA form, the CDR3 reads TGTGCCAGCAGTTCCCCCGGGACTAGCGGGACCGGTGAGCAGTTCTTC.